The entry below describes one T cell receptor (beta chain). Which antigen it targets is not known. There are no base qualities to consult, and no much larger clone falls within one base. The entry originates in a study of blood T cells in healthy people across ages (dated by TCRdb to 2013 to 2016). Background on the whole study: In model experiments, template switching captured roughly one uniquely barcoded TCR beta cDNA molecule for every two T cells. Using deep sequencing normalized with unique cDNA molecular identifiers, the study measured how TCR beta repertoire diversity changes with age. The donors were divided into four age groups: young (average around 15 years), middle-aged (approximately 42), aged (about 62) and long-lived (roughly 86). Donors of different ages were randomly distributed across sequencing lanes to avoid experimental bias. Using the same blood draw, the study looked at two additional independent replicas of 1 million unique cDNA reads for two donors, one aged 18 to 30 and the other aged 80 or older.

The paper's findings and limits, for the study overall: As age increased, observed TCR beta diversity per million T cells dropped in a roughly linear way, and a significant reduction was already evident by age roughly 40. Conclusive comparison of naive and antigen-experienced compartments was prevented by the profiling of bulk unsorted PBMCs. Estimates of total diversity based on one million sequenced T cells were considered lower bounds and underestimates. A strong correlation was found between observed TCR beta diversity and the percentage of naive T cells measured by flow cytometry. The CMV infection status of donors was not known, potentially confounding age-related changes in expanded clonotypes. The long-lived group showed more naive CD4+ T cells, fewer expanded clones and increased TCR diversity than the aged group, suggesting age selection.

V gives up 2 bases and J gives up 5 bases, and the segment between their germline ends measures 13 bases. From its cysteine to its phenylalanine, the CDR3 spans 15 amino acids. Only the CDR3 region is kept as DNA, spanning 45 bases read in frame from base 1. CDR1 and CDR2 (MGHRA, YSYEKL) derive from the germline V gene. Library prep was done by 5' RACE. Sequencer: Illumina HiSeq 2500. The second PCR ran for roughly 7 to 11 cycles and used a J-beta primer mix along with a sample-barcoded 5' primer. A template-switch 5' adaptor carrying 12 random nucleotides introduced a unique molecular identifier onto each TCR beta cDNA molecule. Each sample yielded at least 3 million CDR3-containing paired-end reads. All of the RNA was converted into first-strand cDNA using the Mint cDNA synthesis kit, with a TRBC-specific oligonucleotide serving as the primer. After uracil-DNA glycosylase treatment, a first 18-cycle PCR used universal primers M1SS and BC2_uni_R on all cDNA. The paper's processing steps were these. For normalization, 1 million high-quality reads, each with a distinct molecular identifier, were randomly selected from each sample. Instead of being binned into consensus sequences, reads that shared molecular identifiers were thrown out. CDR3 identification, clonotype clustering and error correction used MiTCR with a Q25 quality threshold and the strictest error-elimination algorithm. A nonparametric unseen species model with Euler transformation was used to estimate lower-bound total TCR beta diversity. Starting from the raw public reads, TCRdb applied fastp trimming at Q25, assembled clones with MiXCR and retained in-frame beta chains. Every CDR3 protein is listed once, alongside the most common genes and DNA of its rows. In this record, the V and J calls reflect TCRdb's handling and not the investigators' own analysis. The sample table contains fewer than 950,000 distinct CDR3 sequences; only one count was recorded for around 36% of them. Roughly 13% of the sample goes to the ten largest clones.

The donors were roughly 38 Caucasian individuals from Russia, aged roughly 6 to 100 years, who were systemically healthy. Each donor gave approximately 10 milliliters of peripheral blood, collected into EDTA-treated Vacutainer tubes. Ficoll-Paque density-gradient centrifugation was used to isolate PBMCs, with at least 6.5 million per sample. Trizol reagent was used to extract total RNA from PBMCs, with at least 6 micrograms per sample. For every donor, flow cytometry on a PBMC aliquot measured the percentage of naive CD45RAhigh/CD27high T cells. The chain couples TRBV4-1 to TRBJ2-1, with a tentative D gene TRBD1 over 6 matching bases. What was sequenced was blood. The sequence was collected from a man younger than 30 in good health. The DNA sequence is as follows: TGCGCCAGCAGCCAAAGACCGGGACAAAACAATGAGCAGTTCTTC. This encodes CASSQRPGQNNEQFF.